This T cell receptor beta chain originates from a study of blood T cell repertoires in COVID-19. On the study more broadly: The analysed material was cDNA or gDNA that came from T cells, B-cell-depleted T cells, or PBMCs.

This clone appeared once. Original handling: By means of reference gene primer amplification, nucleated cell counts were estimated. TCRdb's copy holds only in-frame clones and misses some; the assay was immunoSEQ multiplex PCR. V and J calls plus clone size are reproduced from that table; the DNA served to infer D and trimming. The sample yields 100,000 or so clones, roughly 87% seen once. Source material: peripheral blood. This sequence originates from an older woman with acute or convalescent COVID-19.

The CDR3 region is CASGGGQGPGNEQFF. As DNA, the CDR3 is TGTGCCAGCGGGGGAGGACAGGGACCTGGCAATGAGCAGTTCTTC. The rearrangement links TRBV19 to TRBJ2-1; 8 nucleotides match TRBD1. Germline V CDR1 and CDR2: LNHDA, SQIVND (reference sequence). The V segment lost 9 bases and the J segment 6 bases; nucleotides outside the gene matches: 13. This CDR3 contains 15 residues. Complete variable domain (other parts from reference TRBV19 and TRBJ2-1): DGGITQSPKYLFRKEGQNVTLSCEQNLNHDAMYWYRQDPGQGLRLIYYSQIVNDFQKGDIAEGYSVSREKKESFPLTVTSAQKNPTAFYLCASGGGQGPGNEQFFGPGTRLTVL.